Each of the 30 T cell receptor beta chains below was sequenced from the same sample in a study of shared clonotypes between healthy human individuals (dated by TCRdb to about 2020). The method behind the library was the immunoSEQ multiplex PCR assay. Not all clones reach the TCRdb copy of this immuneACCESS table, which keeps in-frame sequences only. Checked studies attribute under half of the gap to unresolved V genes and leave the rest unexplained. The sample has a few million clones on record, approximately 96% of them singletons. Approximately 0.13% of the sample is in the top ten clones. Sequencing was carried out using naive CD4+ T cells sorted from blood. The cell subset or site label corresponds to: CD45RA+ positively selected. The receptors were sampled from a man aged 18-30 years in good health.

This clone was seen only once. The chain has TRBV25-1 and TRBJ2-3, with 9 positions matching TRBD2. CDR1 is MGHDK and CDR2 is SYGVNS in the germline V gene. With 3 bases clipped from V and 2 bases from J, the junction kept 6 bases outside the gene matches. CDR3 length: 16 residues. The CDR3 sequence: CASSDLSGRPTDTQYF. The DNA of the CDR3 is TGTGCCAGCAGTGACCTTAGCGGGAGACCCACAGATACGCAGTATTTT.

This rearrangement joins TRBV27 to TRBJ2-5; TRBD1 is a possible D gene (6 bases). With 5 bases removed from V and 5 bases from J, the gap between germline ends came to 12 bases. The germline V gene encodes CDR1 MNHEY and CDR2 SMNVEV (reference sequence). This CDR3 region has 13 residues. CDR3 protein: CASSLWGQETQYF. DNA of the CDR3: TGTGCCAGCAGTCTCTGGGGGCAGGAGACCCAGTACTTC.

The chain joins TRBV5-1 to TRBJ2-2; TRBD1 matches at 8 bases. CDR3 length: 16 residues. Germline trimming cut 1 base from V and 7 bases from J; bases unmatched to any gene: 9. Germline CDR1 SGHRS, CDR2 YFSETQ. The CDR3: CASSLSPTGVNGELFF. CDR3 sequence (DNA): TGCGCCAGCAGCTTGTCCCCGACAGGGGTTAACGGGGAGCTGTTTTTT.

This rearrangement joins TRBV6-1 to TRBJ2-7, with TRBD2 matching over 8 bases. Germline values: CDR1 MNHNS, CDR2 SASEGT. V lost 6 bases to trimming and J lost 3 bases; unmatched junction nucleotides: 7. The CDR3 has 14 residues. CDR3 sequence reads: CASSRAGENYEQYF. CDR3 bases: TGTGCCAGCAGCAGAGCGGGGGAAAACTACGAGCAGTACTTC.

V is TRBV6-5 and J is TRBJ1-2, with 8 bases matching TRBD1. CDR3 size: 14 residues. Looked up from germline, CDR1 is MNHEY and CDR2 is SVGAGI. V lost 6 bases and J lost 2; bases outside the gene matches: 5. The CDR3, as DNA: TGTGCCAGCAGAGGACAGGGCGTCAACTATGGCTACACCTTC. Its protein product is CASRGQGVNYGYTF.

Here the CDR3 reads CASSARDTQDYGYTF. CDR3 DNA: TGTGCCAGCAGCGCCCGGGACACCCAAGACTATGGCTACACCTTC. V usage is TRBV9 and J usage is TRBJ1-2; TRBD1 is a possible D gene (6 bases). The CDR3 contains 15 residues. Germline V CDR1 and CDR2: SGDLS, YYNGEE. Trimming left V 3 bases short and J 3 bases short, with 15 bases between. Supplemented by reference TRBV9 and TRBJ1-2, the full variable domain reads DSGVTQTPKHLITATGQRVTLRCSPRSGDLSVYWYQQSLDQGLQFLIQYYNGEERAKGNILERFSAQQFPDLHSELNLSSLELGDSALYFCASSARDTQDYGYTFGSGTRLTVV.

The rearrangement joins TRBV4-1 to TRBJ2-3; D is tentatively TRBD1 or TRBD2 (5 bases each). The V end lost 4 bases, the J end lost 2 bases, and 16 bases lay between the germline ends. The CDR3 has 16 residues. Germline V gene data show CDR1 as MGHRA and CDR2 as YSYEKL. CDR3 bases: TGCGCCAGCAGCCCACAAGGGGAGTCGGTCACAGATACGCAGTATTTT. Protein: CASSPQGESVTDTQYF.

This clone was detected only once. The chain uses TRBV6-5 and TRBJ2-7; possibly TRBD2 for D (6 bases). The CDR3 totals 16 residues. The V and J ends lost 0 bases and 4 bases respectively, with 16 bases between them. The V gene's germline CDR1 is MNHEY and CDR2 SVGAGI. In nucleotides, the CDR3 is TGTGCCAGCAGTTACTCCGGCGGAGGGGTAACTTACGAGCAGTACTTC. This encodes CASSYSGGGVTYEQYF.

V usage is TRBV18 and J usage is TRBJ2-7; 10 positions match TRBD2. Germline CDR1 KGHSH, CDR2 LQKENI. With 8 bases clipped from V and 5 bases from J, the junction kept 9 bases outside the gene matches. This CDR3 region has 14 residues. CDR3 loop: CASALAGVINEQYF. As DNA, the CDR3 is TGTGCCAGCGCGCTAGCGGGAGTTATCAACGAGCAGTACTTC.

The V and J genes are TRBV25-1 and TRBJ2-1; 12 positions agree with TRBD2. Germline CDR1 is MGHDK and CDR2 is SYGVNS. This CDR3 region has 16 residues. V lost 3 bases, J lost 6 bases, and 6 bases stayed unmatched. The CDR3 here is CASSDWLAGGSNEQFF. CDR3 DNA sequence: TGTGCCAGCAGTGATTGGCTAGCGGGAGGGAGCAATGAGCAGTTCTTC.

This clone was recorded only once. CDR3 coding DNA: TGTGCCATCAGCGACACAGAGGGGACTAATGAAAAACTGTTTTTT. Its protein product is CAISDTEGTNEKLFF. This chain connects TRBV10-3 to TRBJ1-4, with D possibly being TRBD1 (5 bases). Germline V gene data show CDR1 as ENHRY and CDR2 as SYGVKD. The CDR3 sequence is 15 residues long. Trimming took 6 bases from V and 2 from J, leaving 13 bases between them.

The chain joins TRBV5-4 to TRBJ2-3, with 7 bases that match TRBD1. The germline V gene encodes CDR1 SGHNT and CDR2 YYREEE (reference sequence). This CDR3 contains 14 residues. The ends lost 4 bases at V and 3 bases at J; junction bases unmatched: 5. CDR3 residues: CASSAGDRTDTQYF. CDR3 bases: TGTGCCAGCAGCGCCGGGGACAGAACAGATACGCAGTATTTT.

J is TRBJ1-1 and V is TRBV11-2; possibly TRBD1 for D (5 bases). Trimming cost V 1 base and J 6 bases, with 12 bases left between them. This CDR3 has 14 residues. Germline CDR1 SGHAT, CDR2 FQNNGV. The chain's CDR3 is CASSLGLAGAEAFF. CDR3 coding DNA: TGTGCCAGCAGCTTAGGTTTGGCGGGGGCTGAAGCTTTCTTT.

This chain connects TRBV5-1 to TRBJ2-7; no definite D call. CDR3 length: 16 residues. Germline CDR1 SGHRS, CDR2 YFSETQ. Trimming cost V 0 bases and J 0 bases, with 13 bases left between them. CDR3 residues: CASSLDGVGISYEQYF. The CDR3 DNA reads TGCGCCAGCAGCTTGGATGGGGTAGGGATCTCCTACGAGCAGTACTTC.

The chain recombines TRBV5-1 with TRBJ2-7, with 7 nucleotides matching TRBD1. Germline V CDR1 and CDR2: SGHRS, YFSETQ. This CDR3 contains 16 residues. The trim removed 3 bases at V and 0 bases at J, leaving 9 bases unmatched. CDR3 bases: TGCGCCAGCAGCTCCACCGGGACAGTGTTCTCCTACGAGCAGTACTTC. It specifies CASSSTGTVFSYEQYF.

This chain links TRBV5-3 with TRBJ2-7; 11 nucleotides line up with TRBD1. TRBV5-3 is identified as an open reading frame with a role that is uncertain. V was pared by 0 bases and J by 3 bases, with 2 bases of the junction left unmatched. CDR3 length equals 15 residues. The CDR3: CARSLAGTGGYEQYF. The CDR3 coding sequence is TGTGCCAGAAGCTTGGCAGGGACAGGGGGCTACGAGCAGTACTTC.

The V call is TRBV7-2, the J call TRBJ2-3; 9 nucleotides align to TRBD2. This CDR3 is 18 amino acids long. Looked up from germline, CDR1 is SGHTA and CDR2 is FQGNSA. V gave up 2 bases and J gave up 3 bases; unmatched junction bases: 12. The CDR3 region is CASSLSASGTGSTDTQYF. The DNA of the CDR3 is TGTGCCAGCAGCTTATCTGCTAGCGGGACGGGAAGTACAGATACGCAGTATTTT.

The CDR3 bases are TGCGCCAGCAGCTTGGAATCTTTGGGGACTGAAGCTTTCTTT. It is translated as CASSLESLGTEAFF. The chain uses TRBV5-1 and TRBJ1-1; D ambiguous. In germline, CDR1 is SGHRS, CDR2 YFSETQ. The length of the CDR3 is 14 residues. The V gene lost 0 bases and the J gene lost 5 bases, with 11 bases spanning the gap. Full variable domain (remainder filled in from reference TRBV5-1 and TRBJ1-1): KAGVTQTPRYLIKTRGQQVTLSCSPISGHRSVSWYQQTPGQGLQFLFEYFSETQRNKGNFPGRFSGRQFSNSRSEMNVSTLELGDSALYLCASSLESLGTEAFFGQGTRLTVV.

The CDR3 nucleotides read TGCGCCAGCAGCTTGGTGGCGGGAGGTCAGGATGAGCAGTTCTTC. It is translated as CASSLVAGGQDEQFF. V gene TRBV5-1 combines with J gene TRBJ2-1; TRBD2 matches at 8 bases. This CDR3 has 15 amino acids. Germline V gives CDR1 SGHRS, CDR2 YFSETQ. After removal of 0 bases from V and 8 bases from J, the junction contained 7 bases not matched to a gene.

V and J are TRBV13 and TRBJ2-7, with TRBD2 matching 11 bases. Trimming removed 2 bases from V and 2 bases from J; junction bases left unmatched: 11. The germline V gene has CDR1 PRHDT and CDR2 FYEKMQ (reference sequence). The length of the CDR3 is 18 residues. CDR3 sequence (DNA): TGTGCCAGCAGCTTATCGGGACTAGCGGCTCCCCCCCCCTACGAGCAGTACTTC. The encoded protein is CASSLSGLAAPPPYEQYF.

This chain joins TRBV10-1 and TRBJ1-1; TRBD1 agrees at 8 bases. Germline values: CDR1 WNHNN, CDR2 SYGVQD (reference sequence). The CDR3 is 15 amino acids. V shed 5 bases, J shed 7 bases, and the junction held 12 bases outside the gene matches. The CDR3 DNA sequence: TGCGCCAGCAGTCCAGGACAGGGATCTCCCCTTGAAGCTTTCTTT. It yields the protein CASSPGQGSPLEAFF.

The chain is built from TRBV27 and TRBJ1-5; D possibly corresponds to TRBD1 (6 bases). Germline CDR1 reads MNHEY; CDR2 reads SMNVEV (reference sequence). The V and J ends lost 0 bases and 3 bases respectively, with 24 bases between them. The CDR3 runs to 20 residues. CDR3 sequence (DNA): TGTGCCAGCAGTTTATCCCTCGTAAGGGACATAAAATTTCCCAATCAGCCCCAGCATTTT. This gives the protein CASSLSLVRDIKFPNQPQHF.

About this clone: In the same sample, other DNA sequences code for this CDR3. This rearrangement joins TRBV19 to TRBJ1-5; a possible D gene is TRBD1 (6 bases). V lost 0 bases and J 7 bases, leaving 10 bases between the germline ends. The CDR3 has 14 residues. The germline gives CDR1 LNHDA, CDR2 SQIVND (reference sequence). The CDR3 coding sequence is TGTGCCAGTAGTATAGAAGGGGGTGGGCAGCCCCAGCATTTT. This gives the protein CASSIEGGGQPQHF.

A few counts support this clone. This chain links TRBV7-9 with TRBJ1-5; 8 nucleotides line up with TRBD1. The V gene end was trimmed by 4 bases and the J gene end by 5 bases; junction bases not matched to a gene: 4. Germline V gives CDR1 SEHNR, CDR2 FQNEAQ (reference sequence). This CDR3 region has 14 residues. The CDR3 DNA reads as TGTGCCAGCAGCTCGGACAGGGATGATCAGCCCCAGCATTTT. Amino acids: CASSSDRDDQPQHF.

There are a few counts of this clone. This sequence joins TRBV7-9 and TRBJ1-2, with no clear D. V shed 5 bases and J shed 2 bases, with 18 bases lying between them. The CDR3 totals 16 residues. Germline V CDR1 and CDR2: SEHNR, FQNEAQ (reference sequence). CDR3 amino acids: CASSPGTTVTNYGYTF. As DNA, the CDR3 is TGTGCCAGCAGCCCCGGCACCACGGTCACCAACTATGGCTACACCTTC.

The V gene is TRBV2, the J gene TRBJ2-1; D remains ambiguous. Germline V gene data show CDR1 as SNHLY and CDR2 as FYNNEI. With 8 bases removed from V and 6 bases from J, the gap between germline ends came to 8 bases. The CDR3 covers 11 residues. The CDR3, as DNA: TGTGCCAGCGGTTCGGTCAATGAGCAGTTCTTC. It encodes CASGSVNEQFF.

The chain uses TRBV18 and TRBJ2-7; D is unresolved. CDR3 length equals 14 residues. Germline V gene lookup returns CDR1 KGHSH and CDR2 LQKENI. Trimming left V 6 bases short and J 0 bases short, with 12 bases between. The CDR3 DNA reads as TGTGCCAGCTCGGCCTTAGTCGACTCCTACGAGCAGTACTTC. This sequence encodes CASSALVDSYEQYF.

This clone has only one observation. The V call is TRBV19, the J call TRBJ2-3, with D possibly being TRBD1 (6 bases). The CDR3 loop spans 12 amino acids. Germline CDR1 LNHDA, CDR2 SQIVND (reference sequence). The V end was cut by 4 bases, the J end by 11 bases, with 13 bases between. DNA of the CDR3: TGTGCCAGTAGTACCTCTCCAGGGGAGCAGTATTTT. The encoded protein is CASSTSPGEQYF.

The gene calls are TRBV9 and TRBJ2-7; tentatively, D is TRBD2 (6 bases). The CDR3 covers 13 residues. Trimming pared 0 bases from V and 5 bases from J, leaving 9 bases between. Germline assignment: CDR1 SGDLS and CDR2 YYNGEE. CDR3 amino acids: CASSVAREDEQYF. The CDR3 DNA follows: TGTGCCAGCAGCGTAGCGAGGGAGGACGAGCAGTACTTC.

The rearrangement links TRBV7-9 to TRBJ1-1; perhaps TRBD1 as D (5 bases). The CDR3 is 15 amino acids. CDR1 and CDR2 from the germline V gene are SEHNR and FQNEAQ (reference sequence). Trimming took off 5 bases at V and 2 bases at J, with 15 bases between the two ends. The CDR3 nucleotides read TGTGCCAGCAGCCTCAGAACGGGACTAAACACTGAAGCTTTCTTT. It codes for CASSLRTGLNTEAFF.